Below, 5 T cell receptor beta chains from the same sample are listed, as sequenced in a study of T cells after yellow fever vaccination. MiXCR was run by TCRdb on the 5' RACE reads, yielding one entry per CDR3 protein. This sample has just under 600,000 distinct CDR3 sequences, with roughly 12% found just once. The material was PBMCs, obtained on the day of the yellow fever booster vaccination. All receptors come from a man aged 30-40 years who received the YFV17D yellow fever vaccine.

The chain recombines TRBV15 with TRBJ2-1; 10 nucleotides line up with TRBD1. The germline V gene encodes CDR1 LNHNV and CDR2 YYDKDF (reference sequence). V lost 1 base to trimming and J lost 7 bases; unmatched junction nucleotides: 7. This CDR3 spans 16 amino acids. The CDR3 is CATSRAGDRGPNEQFF. CDR3 nucleotides: TGTGCCACCAGCAGAGCCGGGGACAGGGGTCCAAATGAGCAGTTCTTC.

This clonotype was recorded a few times. V usage is TRBV5-5 and J usage is TRBJ2-7; D perhaps matches TRBD2 (6 bases). The CDR3 length is 15 residues. CDR1 is SGHKS and CDR2 is YYEKEE in the germline V gene (reference sequence). V was pared by 6 bases and J by 3 bases, with 19 bases between. CDR3: CASTMAGTGVYEQYF. CDR3 DNA sequence: TGTGCCAGCACTATGGCCGGGACGGGGGTCTACGAGCAGTACTTC.

This clonotype was counted a few times. DNA of the CDR3: TGCAGCTCCTCGTATTGGGAGAGGGGTCACAATGAGCAGTTCTTC. Its protein product is CSSSYWERGHNEQFF. The rearrangement uses TRBV29-1 and TRBJ2-1, with D perhaps matching TRBD1 or TRBD2 (5 bases each). Germline V gives CDR1 SQVTM, CDR2 ANQGSEA. V lost 8 bases and J 5 bases, leaving 22 bases between the germline ends. The CDR3 covers 15 residues.

This clonotype was seen repeatedly, ten times or more. V is TRBV5-1 and J is TRBJ2-3; tentative D call: TRBD2 (5 bases). The CDR3 is made up of 15 amino acids. Germline loops: CDR1 SGHRS, CDR2 YFSETQ. V was shortened by 4 bases and J by 1 base, with 13 bases between the two germline ends. Here the CDR3 reads CASSPHVEGTDTQYF. The CDR3 DNA follows: TGCGCCAGCAGCCCACACGTGGAGGGCACAGATACGCAGTATTTT.

This clonotype was counted a few times. CDR3 sequence: CASSGVRGKLFF. The CDR3 coding sequence is TGTGCCAGCAGCGGTGTACGAGGAAAACTGTTTTTT. This sequence joins TRBV6-5 and TRBJ1-4; D unresolved. The CDR3 is made up of 12 amino acids. Looked up from germline, CDR1 is MNHEY and CDR2 is SVGAGI. The germline V and J ends were trimmed by 6 bases and 10 bases, with 12 bases remaining between them.